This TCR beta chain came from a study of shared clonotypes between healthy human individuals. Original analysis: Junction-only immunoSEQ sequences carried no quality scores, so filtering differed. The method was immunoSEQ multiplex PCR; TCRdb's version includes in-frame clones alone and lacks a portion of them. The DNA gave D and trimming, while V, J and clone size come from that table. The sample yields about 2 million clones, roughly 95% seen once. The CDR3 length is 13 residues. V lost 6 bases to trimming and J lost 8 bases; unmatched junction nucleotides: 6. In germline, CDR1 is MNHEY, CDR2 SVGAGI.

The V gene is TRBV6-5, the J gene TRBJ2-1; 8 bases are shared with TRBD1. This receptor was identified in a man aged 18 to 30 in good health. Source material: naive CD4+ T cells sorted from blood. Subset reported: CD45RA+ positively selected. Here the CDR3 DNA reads TGTGCCAGCAGACGAGGACAGGGCGATGAGCAGTTCTTC. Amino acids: CASRRGQGDEQFF.